This TCR beta chain was observed in a study of neurological immune-mediated disorders. CDR3 length: 13 residues. CDR1 is DFQATT, CDR2 SNEGSKA, per germline (reference sequence). In this sample, this clonotype turned up many times. An end of the junction does not agree with germline; a read error may underlie this. Each CDR3 protein is one row after TCRdb ran MiXCR on the 5' RACE reads. The repertoire holds roughly 70,000 distinct CDR3 sequences, with 5.2% as singletons. This receptor was taken from a woman in her 30s with multiple sclerosis. What was sequenced was PBMCs. V and J are TRBV20-1 and TRBJ1-5; no firm D call. The chain's CDR3 is CSSRAESDQPQNF. In DNA, the CDR3 is TGCAGTTCACGGGCGGAGTCCGATCAGCCCCAGAATTTT.